This is a list of T cell receptor beta chains from one sample in a study of blood T cell repertoires in COVID-19. Clones were read by immunoSEQ multiplex PCR, and TCRdb kept only the in-frame ones, dropping some. Counted here are some 60,000 clones, 91% occurring once; the ten biggest clones make up 2% to 2.5%. Sequencing was carried out using peripheral blood. These receptors all come from a man aged 60-69 years with acute or convalescent COVID-19. The CDR3 runs from the conserved cysteine through the conserved F or W. The order of the fields is clone size, V gene, J gene, D gene, CDR3 protein, CDR3 DNA. The D gene is left open where the match is weak. Some rows have no size entry. The others give once, few or many, or a class for an expanded clone.

clone size: .
V gene: TRBV30
J gene: TRBJ2-1
D gene: TRBD2
CDR3 protein: CAWSVGREWGEQFF
CDR3 DNA: TGTGCCTGGAGTGTAGGGCGGGAGTGGGGTGAGCAGTTCTTC

clone size: .
V gene: TRBV4-3
J gene: TRBJ1-3
D gene: .
CDR3 protein: CASSQDGQGNTIYF
CDR3 DNA: TGCGCCAGCAGCCAAGATGGACAGGGAAACACCATATATTTT

clone size: .
V gene: TRBV6-6
J gene: TRBJ1-1
D gene: .
CDR3 protein: CASSLHLRGTEAFF
CDR3 DNA: TGTGCCAGCAGTCTTCATCTCAGGGGCACTGAAGCTTTCTTT

clone size: .
V gene: TRBV7-2
J gene: TRBJ2-3
D gene: .
CDR3 protein: CASSLGPSTDTQYF
CDR3 DNA: TGTGCCAGCAGCTTAGGTCCTAGCACAGATACGCAGTATTTT

clone size: few
V gene: TRBV7-6
J gene: TRBJ2-1
D gene: .
CDR3 protein: CASSLEGAREQFF
CDR3 DNA: TGTGCCAGCAGCTTAGAAGGGGCAAGAGAGCAGTTCTTC

clone size: .
V gene: TRBV25-1
J gene: TRBJ2-2
D gene: TRBD1
CDR3 protein: CATNARTGQGPGELFF
CDR3 DNA: TGTGCCACCAACGCTCGAACTGGACAGGGCCCCGGGGAGCTGTTTTTT

clone size: .
V gene: TRBV15
J gene: TRBJ2-1
D gene: TRBD2
CDR3 protein: CATSGLSGRRVHEQFF
CDR3 DNA: TGTGCCACCAGCGGACTAAGCGGGAGAAGAGTCCATGAGCAGTTCTTC

clone size: .
V gene: TRBV3-1/TRBV3-2
J gene: TRBJ2-7
D gene: .
CDR3 protein: CASSQDFANSFLEQYF
CDR3 DNA: TGTGCCAGCAGCCAAGATTTTGCGAACAGCTTCCTCGAGCAGTACTTC

clone size: .
V gene: TRBV28
J gene: TRBJ1-2
D gene: .
CDR3 protein: CASTTQAFYGYTF
CDR3 DNA: TGTGCCAGCACCACACAGGCTTTCTATGGCTACACCTTC

clone size: .
V gene: TRBV7-3
J gene: TRBJ2-7
D gene: TRBD2
CDR3 protein: CASSLMREEVYEQYF
CDR3 DNA: TGTGCCAGCAGCTTAATGCGGGAGGAGGTCTACGAGCAGTACTTC

clone size: .
V gene: TRBV19
J gene: TRBJ1-5
D gene: TRBD1
CDR3 protein: CASSIDLTGLGNQPQHF
CDR3 DNA: TGTGCCAGTAGTATAGATCTGACAGGGCTGGGGAATCAGCCCCAGCATTTT

clone size: .
V gene: TRBV2
J gene: TRBJ1-5
D gene: TRBD1
CDR3 protein: CASRGTGSSQPQHF
CDR3 DNA: TGTGCCAGCAGGGGGACAGGATCGAGTCAGCCCCAGCATTTT

clone size: .
V gene: TRBV27
J gene: TRBJ1-4
D gene: .
CDR3 protein: CASSFNRAGPSTNEKLFF
CDR3 DNA: TGTGCCAGCAGTTTTAATAGGGCAGGGCCTTCAACTAATGAAAAACTGTTTTTT

clone size: .
V gene: TRBV7-9
J gene: TRBJ2-2
D gene: .
CDR3 protein: CASSPRGWGDRRTGELFF
CDR3 DNA: TGTGCCAGCAGCCCGAGGGGGTGGGGCGATCGTCGGACCGGGGAGCTGTTTTTT